One sample yielded the 18 T cell receptor beta chains listed below, sequenced in a study of blood T cell repertoires in COVID-19. Here immunoSEQ multiplex PCR was the method, and the copy in TCRdb shows in-frame clones only, minus some. The sample lists about 160,000 clones; more than 65% were seen once. Sequenced: PBMCs or T cells enriched from blood (not recorded which). These receptors came from a man aged 55 to 70 who had recovered from COVID-19.

The chain employs TRBV7-3 and TRBJ2-1; 7 bases agree with TRBD2. Losses at the gene ends were 2 bases for V and 6 bases for J; bases not matched to a gene: 7. CDR1 SGHTA and CDR2 FQGTGA come from the germline V gene. The CDR3 is 15 amino acids. CDR3 bases: TGTGCCAGCAGCTTATATCCCGGGACTACCAATGAGCAGTTCTTC. Translating gives CASSLYPGTTNEQFF.

The chain employs TRBV2 and TRBJ2-5, with 11 bases identical to TRBD2. Germline V CDR1 and CDR2: SNHLY, FYNNEI. The CDR3 spans 16 residues. V was pared by 4 bases and J by 1 base, with 5 bases of the junction left unmatched. The CDR3 spells CASSGGLAGGQETQYF. The CDR3 DNA sequence: TGTGCCAGCAGTGGCGGGCTAGCGGGAGGCCAAGAGACCCAGTACTTC.

Only a few counts were recorded for this clone. This chain joins TRBV29-1 and TRBJ2-2, with 9 positions matching TRBD2. The junction had 15 bases not matched to a gene; V was cut back by 7 bases and J by 0 bases. Germline values: CDR1 SQVTM, CDR2 ANQGSEA. The CDR3 length is 18 residues. The chain's CDR3 is CSGLLWGLAEANTGELFF. The CDR3 bases are TGCAGCGGTCTCCTCTGGGGACTAGCCGAAGCGAACACCGGGGAGCTGTTTTTT.

The V and J genes are TRBV27 and TRBJ2-7; the D gene is possibly TRBD2 (6 bases). The germline V gene encodes CDR1 MNHEY and CDR2 SMNVEV (reference sequence). Trimming removed 5 bases at V and 5 bases at J, with 22 bases between. The CDR3 has 16 amino acids. In nucleotides, the CDR3 is TGTGCCAGCAGTAGCCCTGCAGGACTAAGGCGACACGAGCAGTACTTC. Amino acid sequence: CASSSPAGLRRHEQYF.

With regard to this clone: One end of the junction varies from germline; a read error may be responsible. The genes are TRBV6-5 and TRBJ2-2; 8 nucleotides line up with TRBD1. Germline assignment: CDR1 MNHEY and CDR2 SVGAGI. The CDR3 totals 14 residues. CDR3 sequence (DNA): TGTGTCAGCACCGGACAGGGACACACCGGGGAGCTGTTTTTT. This codes for CVSTGQGHTGELFF.

This chain uses TRBV2 with TRBJ2-6, with D possibly being TRBD1 (6 bases). Trimming took off 6 bases at V and 1 base at J, with 13 bases between the two ends. Germline lookup yields CDR1 SNHLY and CDR2 FYNNEI. The CDR3 has 16 amino acids. The CDR3 bases are TGTGCCAGCAGCCGTCTACAGGGATCTGGGGCCAACGTCCTGACTTTC. Protein product: CASSRLQGSGANVLTF. The whole variable domain, remainder taken from reference TRBV2 and TRBJ2-6, is EPEVTQTPSHQVTQMGQEVILRCVPISNHLYFYWYRQILGQKVEFLVSFYNNEISEKSEIFDDQFSVERPDGSNFTLKIRSTKLEDSAMYFCASSRLQGSGANVLTFGAGSRLTVL.

The CDR3 here is CASRGTGPGTQYF. CDR3 bases: TGTGCCAGTAGGGGGACTGGCCCGGGGACCCAGTACTTC. V gene TRBV19 combines with J gene TRBJ2-5; possible D gene TRBD2, 6 bases. This CDR3 region has 13 residues. Trimming took 6 bases from V and 7 from J, leaving 15 bases between them. Germline lookup yields CDR1 LNHDA and CDR2 SQIVND (reference sequence).

The rearrangement joins TRBV3-1 (or the pseudogene TRBV3-2) to TRBJ1-5; TRBD1 agrees at 7 bases. Germline CDR1 is LGHDT and CDR2 is YNNKEL (reference sequence). The V segment lost 4 bases and the J segment 2 bases; nucleotides outside the gene matches: 8. The CDR3 extends over 16 amino acids. The CDR3 DNA reads TGTGCCAGCAGCCGAGATCAGGGGGGAGGCAATCAGCCCCAGCATTTT. Protein: CASSRDQGGGNQPQHF.

V and J are TRBV2 and TRBJ2-2; no reliable D call. V lost 6 bases and J 4 bases, leaving 9 bases between the germline ends. The CDR3 totals 13 residues. In germline, CDR1 is SNHLY, CDR2 FYNNEI. In DNA form, the CDR3 reads TGTGCCAGCAGCTCACAAGTCACCGGGGAGCTGTTTTTT. Translating gives CASSSQVTGELFF.

The chain combines TRBV27 with TRBJ1-5, with unresolved D. Germline CDR1 is MNHEY and CDR2 is SMNVEV (reference sequence). Trimming pared 3 bases from V and 7 bases from J, leaving 10 bases between. The CDR3 totals 13 residues. The CDR3 loop is CASSLTERQPQHF. In nucleotides, the CDR3 is TGTGCCAGCAGTTTGACGGAGAGACAGCCCCAGCATTTT.

The chain employs TRBV7-2 and TRBJ2-1, with TRBD2 identical over 8 bases. The V gene end was trimmed by 0 bases and the J gene end by 6 bases; junction bases not matched to a gene: 7. The CDR3 runs to 16 residues. Germline CDR1 SGHTA, CDR2 FQGNSA. The CDR3 protein is CASSLAPAGGINEQFF. CDR3 coding DNA: TGTGCCAGCAGCTTAGCCCCTGCGGGGGGCATCAATGAGCAGTTCTTC.

This chain links TRBV2 with TRBJ1-2; D is perhaps TRBD1 (6 bases). V lost 6 bases and J 5 bases, leaving 19 bases between the germline ends. Per the germline V gene, CDR1 is SNHLY and CDR2 is FYNNEI. The CDR3 is 15 residues long. The CDR3 DNA follows: TGTGCCAGCAGATCACTGAGGGGGAAATTGTATGGCTACACCTTC. This translates into CASRSLRGKLYGYTF.

V usage is TRBV28 and J usage is TRBJ2-1; 9 nucleotides line up with TRBD1. Germline trimming cut 4 bases from V and 5 bases from J; bases unmatched to any gene: 12. Germline CDR1 and CDR2: MDHEN and SYDVKM. CDR3 size: 17 residues. The CDR3 region has the DNA TGTGCCAGCAGTTCCCGAGATAGAGGGACAGGGCACAATGAGCAGTTCTTC. It codes for CASSSRDRGTGHNEQFF.

J is TRBJ2-3 and V is TRBV19, with D possibly matching TRBD1 (5 bases). V lost 5 bases to trimming and J lost 6 bases, with 21 bases between them. The CDR3 covers 16 residues. Per germline, CDR1 LNHDA and CDR2 SQIVND (reference sequence). The CDR3 DNA follows: TGTGCCAGTAGTCGCCTTGGACAAGTAGGTTTGGATACGCAGTATTTT. This gives the protein CASSRLGQVGLDTQYF.

The V and J genes are TRBV2 and TRBJ2-5, with D unclear. V gave up 4 bases and J gave up 3 bases, with 6 bases separating them. The CDR3 totals 12 residues. Germline assignment: CDR1 SNHLY and CDR2 FYNNEI. The CDR3 sequence: CASSGQEETQYF. The CDR3 DNA is TGTGCCAGCAGTGGACAAGAAGAGACCCAGTACTTC.

This sequence joins TRBV28 and TRBJ2-3; D unresolved. V shed 3 bases and J shed 0 bases, with 13 bases lying between them. The length of the CDR3 is 16 residues. The germline V gene has CDR1 MDHEN and CDR2 SYDVKM. In DNA, the CDR3 is TGTGCCAGCAGTTTGACCCTTCAGGCTAGCACAGATACGCAGTATTTT. Amino acids: CASSLTLQASTDTQYF. The whole variable domain, filled in from reference TRBV28 and TRBJ2-3, reads DVKVTQSSRYLVKRTGEKVFLECVQDMDHENMFWYRQDPGLGLRLIYFSYDVKMKEKGDIPEGYSVSREKKERFSLILESASTNQTSMYLCASSLTLQASTDTQYFGPGTRLTVL.

The chain employs TRBV5-1 and TRBJ2-7, with TRBD2 identical over 11 bases. V trimming: 0 bases; J trimming: 8 bases; junction bases outside the gene matches: 10. The CDR3 has 16 amino acids. Germline-derived CDR1 and CDR2 are SGHRS and YFSETQ. CDR3 protein: CASSLAATSGIQQQYF. In nucleotides, the CDR3 is TGCGCCAGCAGCTTGGCCGCGACTAGCGGGATCCAACAGCAGTACTTC. Using reference TRBV5-1 and TRBJ2-7 for the parts outside the CDR3, the full variable domain is KAGVTQTPRYLIKTRGQQVTLSCSPISGHRSVSWYQQTPGQGLQFLFEYFSETQRNKGNFPGRFSGRQFSNSRSEMNVSTLELGDSALYLCASSLAATSGIQQQYFGPGTRLTVT.

This chain links TRBV10-3 with TRBJ2-7; no definite D call. CDR1 ENHRY and CDR2 SYGVKD come from the germline V gene. The CDR3 consists of 16 residues. V was pared by 2 bases and J by 0 bases, with 14 bases between. The CDR3 nucleotides are TGTGCCATCAGTGAGCCTGCCAGTCCCCGCTCCTACGAGCAGTACTTC. Its protein is CAISEPASPRSYEQYF.